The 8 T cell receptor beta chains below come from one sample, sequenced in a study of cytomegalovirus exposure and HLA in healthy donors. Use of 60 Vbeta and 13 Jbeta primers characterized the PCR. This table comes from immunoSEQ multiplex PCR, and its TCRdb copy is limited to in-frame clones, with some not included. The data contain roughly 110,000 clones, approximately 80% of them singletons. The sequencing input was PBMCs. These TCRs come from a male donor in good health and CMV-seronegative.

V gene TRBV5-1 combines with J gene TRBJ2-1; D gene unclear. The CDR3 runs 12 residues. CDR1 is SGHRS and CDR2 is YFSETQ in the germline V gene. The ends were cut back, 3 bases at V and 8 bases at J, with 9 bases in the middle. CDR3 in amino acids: CASSSQRDEQFF. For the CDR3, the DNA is TGCGCCAGCAGCTCTCAAAGAGATGAGCAGTTCTTC.

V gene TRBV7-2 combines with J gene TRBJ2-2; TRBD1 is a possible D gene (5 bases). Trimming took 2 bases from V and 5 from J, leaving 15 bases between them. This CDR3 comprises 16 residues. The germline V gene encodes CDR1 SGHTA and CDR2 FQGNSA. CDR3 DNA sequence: TGTGCCAGCAGCTTAAACCCAGGGTTAAGGACCGGGGAGCTGTTTTTT. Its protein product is CASSLNPGLRTGELFF.

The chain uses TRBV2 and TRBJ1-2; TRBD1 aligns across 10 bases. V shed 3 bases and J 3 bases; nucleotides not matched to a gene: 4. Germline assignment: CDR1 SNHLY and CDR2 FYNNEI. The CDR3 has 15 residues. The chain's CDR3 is CASSEGGTGDYGYTF. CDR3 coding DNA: TGTGCCAGCAGTGAGGGGGGGACAGGGGACTATGGCTACACCTTC.

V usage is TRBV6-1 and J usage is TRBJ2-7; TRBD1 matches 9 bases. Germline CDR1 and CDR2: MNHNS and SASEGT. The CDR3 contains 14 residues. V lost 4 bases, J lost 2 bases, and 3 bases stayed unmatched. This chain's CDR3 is CASSVRTGAYEQYF. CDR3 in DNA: TGTGCCAGCAGTGTTCGGACAGGGGCCTACGAGCAGTACTTC.

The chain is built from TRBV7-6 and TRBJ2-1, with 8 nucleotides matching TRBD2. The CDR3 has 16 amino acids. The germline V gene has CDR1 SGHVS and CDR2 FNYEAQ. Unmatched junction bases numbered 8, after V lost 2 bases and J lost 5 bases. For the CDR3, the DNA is TGTGCCAGCAGCTTAAGAAGGCTAGCGGGCGACAATGAGCAGTTCTTC. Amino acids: CASSLRRLAGDNEQFF.

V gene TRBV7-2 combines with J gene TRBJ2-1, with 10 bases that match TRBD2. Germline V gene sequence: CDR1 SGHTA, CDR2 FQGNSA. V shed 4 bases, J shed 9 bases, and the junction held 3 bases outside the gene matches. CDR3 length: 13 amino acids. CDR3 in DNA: TGTGCCAGCAGCTCGCTAGCGGGAGTTGAGCAGTTCTTC. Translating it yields CASSSLAGVEQFF.

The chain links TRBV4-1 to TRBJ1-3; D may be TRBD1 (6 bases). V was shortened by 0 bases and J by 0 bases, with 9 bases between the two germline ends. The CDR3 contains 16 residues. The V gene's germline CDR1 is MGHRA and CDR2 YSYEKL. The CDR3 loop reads CASSQDRDNSGNTIYF. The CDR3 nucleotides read TGCGCCAGCAGCCAAGATCGGGACAACTCTGGAAACACCATATATTTT.

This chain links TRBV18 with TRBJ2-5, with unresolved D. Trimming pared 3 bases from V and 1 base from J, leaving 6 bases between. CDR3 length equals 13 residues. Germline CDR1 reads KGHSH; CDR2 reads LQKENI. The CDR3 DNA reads TGTGCCAGCTCACCCGAGATCCAAGAGACCCAGTACTTC. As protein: CASSPEIQETQYF. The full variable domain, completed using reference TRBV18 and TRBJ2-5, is NAGVMQNPRHLVRRRGQEARLRCSPMKGHSHVYWYRQLPEEGLKFMVYLQKENIIDESGMPKERFSAEFPKEGPSILRIQQVVRGDSAAYFCASSPEIQETQYFGPGTRLLVL.